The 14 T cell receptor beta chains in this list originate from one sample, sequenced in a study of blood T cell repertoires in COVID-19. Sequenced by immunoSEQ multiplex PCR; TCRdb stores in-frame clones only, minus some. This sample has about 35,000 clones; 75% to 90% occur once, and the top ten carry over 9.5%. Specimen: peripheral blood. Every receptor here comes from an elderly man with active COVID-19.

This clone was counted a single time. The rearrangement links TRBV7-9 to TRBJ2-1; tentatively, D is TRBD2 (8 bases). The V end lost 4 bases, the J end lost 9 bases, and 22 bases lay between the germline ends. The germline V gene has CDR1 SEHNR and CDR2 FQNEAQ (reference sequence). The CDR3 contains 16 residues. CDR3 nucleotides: TGTGCCAGCAGCTCCCCGGGAGGGCCAGGGGGGTTTGAGCAGTTCTTC. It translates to CASSSPGGPGGFEQFF.

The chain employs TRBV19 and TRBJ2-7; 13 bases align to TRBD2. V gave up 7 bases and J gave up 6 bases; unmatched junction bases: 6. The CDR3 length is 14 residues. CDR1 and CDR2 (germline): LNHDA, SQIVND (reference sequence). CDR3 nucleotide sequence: TGTGCCAGTAATGGACTAGCGGGAGAGGGCGAGCAGTACTTC. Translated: CASNGLAGEGEQYF.

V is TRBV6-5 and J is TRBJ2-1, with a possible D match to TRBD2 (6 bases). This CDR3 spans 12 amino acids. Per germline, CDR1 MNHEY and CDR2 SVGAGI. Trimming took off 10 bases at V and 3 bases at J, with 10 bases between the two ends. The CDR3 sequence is CATSGGYNEQFF. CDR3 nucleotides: TGTGCCACCTCCGGGGGCTACAATGAGCAGTTCTTC.

This CDR3 reads CATSRTGTTNEQFF. CDR3 nucleotides: TGCGCCACCTCCCGGACAGGGACCACTAATGAGCAGTTCTTC. The chain recombines TRBV5-1 with TRBJ2-1; TRBD1 agrees at 8 bases. This CDR3 region has 14 residues. The germline V gene encodes CDR1 SGHRS and CDR2 YFSETQ. Trimming took 9 bases from V and 7 from J; bases not matched to a gene: 12.

Here the CDR3 DNA reads TGTGCCAGCAGCCCCGGACTAGCGGGAAGGGGCGGGGAGCTGTTTTTT. This encodes CASSPGLAGRGGELFF. The chain uses TRBV5-4 and TRBJ2-2; 12 nucleotides align to TRBD2. Per germline, CDR1 SGHNT and CDR2 YYREEE (reference sequence). The V and J ends lost 4 bases and 7 bases, in that order; junction bases with no gene match: 8. CDR3 length equals 16 residues.

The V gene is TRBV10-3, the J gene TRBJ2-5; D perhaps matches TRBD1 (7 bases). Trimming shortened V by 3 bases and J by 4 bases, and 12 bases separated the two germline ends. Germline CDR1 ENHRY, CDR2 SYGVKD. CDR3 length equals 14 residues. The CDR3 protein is CAISEQGRGETQYF. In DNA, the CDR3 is TGTGCCATCAGTGAACAGGGGCGGGGAGAGACCCAGTACTTC.

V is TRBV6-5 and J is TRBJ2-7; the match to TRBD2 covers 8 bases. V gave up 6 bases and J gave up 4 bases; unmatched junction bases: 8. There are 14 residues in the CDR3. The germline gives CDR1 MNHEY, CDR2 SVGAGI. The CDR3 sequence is CASRPTSARYEQYF. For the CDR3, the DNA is TGTGCCAGCAGACCGACTAGCGCGAGGTACGAGCAGTACTTC.

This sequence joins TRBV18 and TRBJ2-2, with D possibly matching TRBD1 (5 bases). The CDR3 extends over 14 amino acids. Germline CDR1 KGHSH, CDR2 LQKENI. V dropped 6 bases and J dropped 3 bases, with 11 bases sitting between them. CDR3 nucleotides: TGTGCCAGCTCCCCTAGGGGCGACACCGGGGAGCTGTTTTTT. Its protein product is CASSPRGDTGELFF.

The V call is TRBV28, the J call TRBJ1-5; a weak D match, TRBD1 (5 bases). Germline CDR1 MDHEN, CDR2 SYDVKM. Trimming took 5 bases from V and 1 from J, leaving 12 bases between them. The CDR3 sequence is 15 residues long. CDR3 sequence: CASSNSGGSNQPQHF. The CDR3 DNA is TGTGCCAGCAGTAACTCCGGGGGAAGCAATCAGCCCCAGCATTTT.

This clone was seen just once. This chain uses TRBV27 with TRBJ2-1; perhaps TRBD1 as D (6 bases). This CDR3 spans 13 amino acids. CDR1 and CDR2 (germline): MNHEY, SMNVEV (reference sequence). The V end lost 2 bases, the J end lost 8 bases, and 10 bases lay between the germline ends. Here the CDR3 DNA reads TGTGCCAGCAGTTTAACAGGGCTGGATGAGCAGTTCTTC. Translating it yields CASSLTGLDEQFF.

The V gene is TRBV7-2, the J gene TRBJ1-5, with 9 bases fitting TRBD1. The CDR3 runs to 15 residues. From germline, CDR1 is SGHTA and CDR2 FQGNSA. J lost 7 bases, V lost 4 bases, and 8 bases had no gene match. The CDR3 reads CASSSQQGARQPQHF. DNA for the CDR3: TGTGCCAGCAGCTCGCAACAGGGGGCACGGCAGCCCCAGCATTTT.

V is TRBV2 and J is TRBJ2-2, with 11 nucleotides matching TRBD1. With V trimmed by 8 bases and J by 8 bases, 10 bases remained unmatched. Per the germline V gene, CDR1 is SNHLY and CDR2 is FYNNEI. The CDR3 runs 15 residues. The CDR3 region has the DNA TGTGCCAGCGAACCGGGACAGGGGGGAAGAGGGGAGCTGTTTTTT. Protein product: CASEPGQGGRGELFF.

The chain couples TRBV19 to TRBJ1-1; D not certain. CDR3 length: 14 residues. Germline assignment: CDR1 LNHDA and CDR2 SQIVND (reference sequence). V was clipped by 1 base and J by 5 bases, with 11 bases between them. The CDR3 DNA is TGTGCCAGTAGTATAGCCCGGGGAAGGACTGAAGCTTTCTTT. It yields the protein CASSIARGRTEAFF.

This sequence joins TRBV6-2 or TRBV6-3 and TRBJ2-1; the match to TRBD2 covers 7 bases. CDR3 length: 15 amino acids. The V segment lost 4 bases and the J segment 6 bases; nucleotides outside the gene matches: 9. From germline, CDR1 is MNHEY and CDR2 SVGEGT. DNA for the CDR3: TGTGCCAGCAGTTTTGCCGGGACTATTTTCAATGAGCAGTTCTTC. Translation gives CASSFAGTIFNEQFF.